What follows are 3 T cell receptor beta chains derived from one specimen sequenced in a study of identical twins. TCRdb independently ran MiXCR on the 5' RACE reads; one entry per CDR3 protein. Of roughly 540,000 distinct CDR3 sequences in the sample, 22% were seen once. Separately, the same data were catalogued under a study of T cells expressing NK-cell markers.

Sequenced material: CD4+ T cells sorted from blood. Every receptor here comes from a woman between 18 and 29 years old in good health.

This rearrangement joins TRBV6-5 to TRBJ1-1, with 8 bases aligning to TRBD1. The germline CDR1 and CDR2 sequences are MNHEY and SVGAGI. The J segment lost 5 bases and the V segment lost 5 bases, leaving 13 bases of the junction unmatched. CDR3 size: 16 residues. CDR3 sequence: CASSTLLQGGITEAFF. The DNA of the CDR3 is TGTGCCAGCAGTACTCTCTTACAGGGGGGTATAACTGAAGCTTTCTTT.

The V call is TRBV29-1, the J call TRBJ2-1; tentative D call: TRBD1 (5 bases). CDR3 length: 12 residues. V lost 4 bases to trimming and J lost 10 bases, with 14 bases between them. Germline V lookup: CDR1 SQVTM, CDR2 ANQGSEA. The DNA of the CDR3 is TGCAGCGTTGGGGGCGGTGGCCGGGAGCAGTTCTTC. Translated, it gives CSVGGGGREQFF.

This clonotype turned up a few times. The V call is TRBV5-1, the J call TRBJ1-1; TRBD1 matches 7 bases. The CDR3 has 16 amino acids. Germline CDR1 SGHRS, CDR2 YFSETQ. V lost 0 bases, J lost 5 bases, and 10 bases stayed unmatched. This chain's CDR3 is CASSLESRQGGTEAFF. As DNA, the CDR3 is TGCGCCAGCAGCTTGGAGTCTAGGCAGGGGGGGACTGAAGCTTTCTTT. Full variable domain (remainder filled in from reference TRBV5-1 and TRBJ1-1): KAGVTQTPRYLIKTRGQQVTLSCSPISGHRSVSWYQQTPGQGLQFLFEYFSETQRNKGNFPGRFSGRQFSNSRSEMNVSTLELGDSALYLCASSLESRQGGTEAFFGQGTRLTVV.